The 11 T cell receptor beta chains below come from one sample, sequenced in a study of blood T cell repertoires in COVID-19. Some clones are missing from TCRdb's copy, which holds only in-frame ones; the method was immunoSEQ multiplex PCR. The profile shows about 300,000 clones, about nine tenths of them singletons. The sequenced sample consisted of PBMCs or T cells enriched from blood (not recorded which). These receptors all come from a woman aged 18-29 years who had recovered from COVID-19.

The CDR3 sequence: CASSQVGRSDTQYF. In DNA, the CDR3 is TGCGCCAGCAGCCAAGTTGGTAGATCGGATACGCAGTATTTT. The J gene is TRBJ2-3, the V gene TRBV4-1; D not resolved. Trimming removed 1 base at V and 6 bases at J, with 11 bases between. The CDR3 runs to 14 residues. CDR1 and CDR2 (germline): MGHRA, YSYEKL.

The chain combines TRBV2 with TRBJ1-6; D is ambiguous. Germline assignment: CDR1 SNHLY and CDR2 FYNNEI. The CDR3 extends over 13 amino acids. The V gene lost 6 bases and the J gene lost 8 bases, with 11 bases spanning the gap. CDR3 loop: CASSSLIYSPLHF. The CDR3, as DNA: TGTGCCAGCAGCTCACTGATATATTCACCCCTCCACTTT.

The chain uses TRBV3-1 (or the pseudogene TRBV3-2) and TRBJ2-6, with D perhaps matching TRBD2 (6 bases). Trimming removed 7 bases at V and 2 bases at J, with 15 bases between. The CDR3 spans 16 residues. The germline gives CDR1 LGHDT, CDR2 YNNKEL (reference sequence). The CDR3 protein is CASKTLGLTGANVLTF. CDR3 DNA: TGTGCCAGCAAGACGTTAGGACTAACTGGGGCCAACGTCCTGACTTTC.

The rearrangement uses TRBV28 and TRBJ2-5, with a tentative D call TRBD1 (6 bases). Germline assignment: CDR1 MDHEN and CDR2 SYDVKM. The CDR3 extends over 15 amino acids. The V gene lost 6 bases and the J gene lost 4 bases, with 18 bases spanning the gap. CDR3 nucleotides: TGTGCCAGCAGCTTCAGACAGGTTGGGGGAGAGACCCAGTACTTC. Its translation is CASSFRQVGGETQYF.

The chain combines TRBV11-2 with TRBJ1-2; 7 nucleotides agree with TRBD1. The CDR3 has 12 amino acids. Germline V gene sequence: CDR1 SGHAT, CDR2 FQNNGV. J was trimmed by 8 bases and V by 4 bases; bases with no gene match: 4. The CDR3 region has the DNA TGTGCCAGCAGCTACAGGGGCGGCGGCTACACCTTC. This gives the protein CASSYRGGGYTF.

This rearrangement joins TRBV27 to TRBJ1-5, with TRBD1 matching over 7 bases. V was clipped by 3 bases and J by 5 bases; unmatched bases: 7. CDR3 size: 15 residues. CDR1 MNHEY and CDR2 SMNVEV come from the germline V gene (reference sequence). The DNA for the CDR3 is TGTGCCAGCAGTTTGACGCCAGACAGGGATCAGCCCCAGCATTTT. It encodes CASSLTPDRDQPQHF.

The chain is built from TRBV30 and TRBJ1-5; a weak D match, TRBD1 (6 bases). The CDR3 runs to 15 residues. Trimming removed 1 base from V and 2 bases from J, with 12 bases in between. Germline V lookup: CDR1 GTSNPN, CDR2 SVGIG (reference sequence). This CDR3 reads CAWSGGTLGNQPQHF. The CDR3 nucleotides read TGTGCCTGGAGTGGTGGGACACTTGGCAATCAGCCCCAGCATTTT.

The V gene is TRBV7-9, the J gene TRBJ1-2, with D perhaps TRBD1 (5 bases). The V end lost 2 bases, the J end lost 6 bases, and 10 bases lay between the germline ends. The CDR3 has 13 amino acids. Germline lookup yields CDR1 SEHNR and CDR2 FQNEAQ (reference sequence). In DNA, the CDR3 is TGTGCCAGCAGCTTACAAGGGGCTCATGGCTACACCTTC. It encodes CASSLQGAHGYTF.

This clone has a single count. The chain is built from TRBV12-3 or TRBV12-4 and TRBJ1-1; D perhaps matches TRBD1 (6 bases). V was cut by 5 bases and J by 8 bases, with 6 bases left in between. This CDR3 comprises 10 residues. The CDR3 reads CASSQGEAFF. CDR3 in DNA: TGTGCCAGCAGTCAGGGGGAAGCTTTCTTT.

The chain combines TRBV9 with TRBJ2-2; 10 bases line up with TRBD2. Per the germline V gene, CDR1 is SGDLS and CDR2 is YYNGEE. V gave up 0 bases and J gave up 1 base; unmatched junction bases: 0. This CDR3 is 16 amino acids long. CDR3 nucleotides: TGTGCCAGCAGCGTAGGGACTAGCGGGAACACCGGGGAGCTGTTTTTT. This codes for CASSVGTSGNTGELFF.

The rearrangement links TRBV6-5 to TRBJ2-2; 7 nucleotides align to TRBD2. Germline-derived CDR1 and CDR2 are MNHEY and SVGAGI. The CDR3 has 16 residues. V was clipped by 1 base and J by 4 bases; unmatched bases: 6. In DNA form, the CDR3 reads TGTGCCAGCAGTTACTGGAAAGTAGCGGGCACCGGGGAGCTGTTTTTT. Translating it yields CASSYWKVAGTGELFF.